One and the same sample provided the 32 T cell receptor beta chains below, sequenced in a study of T cells of healthy individuals. TCRdb re-analysed the 5' RACE reads in MiXCR, keeping a single row per CDR3 protein. The sample consists of 60,000 to 75,000 distinct CDR3 sequences, about 16% of them appearing once. These receptor sequences come from a human donor in good health.

Remarks on this clonotype: Since a much larger clone is just one base distant, this may be a read error. The chain uses TRBV6-5 and TRBJ2-7; TRBD1 matches at 7 bases. Unmatched junction bases numbered 6, after V lost 4 bases and J lost 3 bases. The CDR3 runs to 14 residues. Germline lookup yields CDR1 MNHEY and CDR2 SVGAGI. In DNA, the CDR3 is TGTGCCAGCAGTTCTCCCGACAGGGACTACGAGCAGTACTTC. Its protein product is CASSSPDRDYEQYF.

This clonotype was recorded many times. The CDR3 sequence: CASSNKTSGYYNEQFF. CDR3 DNA: TGTGCCAGCAGCAACAAGACTAGCGGATACTACAATGAGCAGTTCTTC. V and J are TRBV7-3 and TRBJ2-1; 9 positions agree with TRBD2. The CDR3 totals 16 residues. In germline, CDR1 is SGHTA, CDR2 FQGTGA. The junction had 8 bases not matched to a gene; V was cut back by 5 bases and J by 3 bases.

Details on this clonotype: A much larger clone differs by one base, so this may be a read error. This CDR3 is CSARGGTSGIIEQYF. The CDR3 DNA reads TGCAGTGCTAGAGGGGGGACTAGCGGGATAATCGAGCAGTACTTC. This chain uses TRBV20-1 with TRBJ2-7; 13 bases line up with TRBD2. The germline V gene has CDR1 DFQATT and CDR2 SNEGSKA (reference sequence). The CDR3 has 15 residues. The J segment lost 6 bases and the V segment lost 1 base, leaving 6 bases of the junction unmatched.

The CDR3 DNA is TGTGCCAGCAGTTTATCAGGAGGGAGTTATGGCTACACCTTC. Translating it yields CASSLSGGSYGYTF. The genes are TRBV27 and TRBJ1-2; D gene uncertain. V lost 0 bases and J lost 5, with 10 bases in between. The CDR3 is 14 residues long. The V gene's germline CDR1 is MNHEY and CDR2 SMNVEV (reference sequence).

DNA for the CDR3: TGTGCCAGCAGTGGACGGACCACAGATACGCAGTATTTT. Residues: CASSGRTTDTQYF. The V gene is TRBV2, the J gene TRBJ2-3, with D unclear. Germline CDR1 and CDR2: SNHLY and FYNNEI. Trimming took off 4 bases at V and 2 bases at J, with 7 bases between the two ends. CDR3 length equals 13 residues. Combining the CDR3 with reference TRBV2 and TRBJ2-3 gives the whole variable domain EPEVTQTPSHQVTQMGQEVILRCVPISNHLYFYWYRQILGQKVEFLVSFYNNEISEKSEIFDDQFSVERPDGSNFTLKIRSTKLEDSAMYFCASSGRTTDTQYFGPGTRLTVL.

The gene calls are TRBV30 and TRBJ1-2, with TRBD1 as a possible D gene (5 bases). Trimming left V 3 bases short and J 6 bases short, with 14 bases between. The CDR3 totals 13 residues. Germline CDR1 and CDR2: GTSNPN and SVGIG (reference sequence). This CDR3 reads CAWSLTQGDGYTF. The DNA of the CDR3 is TGTGCCTGGAGCCTTACCCAGGGTGATGGCTACACCTTC.

This clonotype showed up many times. V and J are TRBV5-6 and TRBJ2-5; D is undetermined. Germline-derived CDR1 and CDR2 are SGHDT and YYEEEE. The CDR3 totals 13 residues. Trimming took 0 bases from V and 1 from J, leaving 4 bases between them. CDR3 protein: CASSLDRQETQYF. CDR3 bases: TGTGCCAGCAGCTTGGACCGCCAAGAGACCCAGTACTTC.

This chain uses TRBV10-3 with TRBJ2-5; D is unresolved. The CDR3 covers 14 residues. In germline, CDR1 is ENHRY, CDR2 SYGVKD. V lost 6 bases and J 5 bases, leaving 16 bases between the germline ends. The CDR3 here is CAIRGSMEQETQYF. The CDR3 DNA reads TGTGCCATCAGGGGAAGCATGGAACAGGAGACCCAGTACTTC.

The sample holds a few counts of this clonotype. V is TRBV4-3 and J is TRBJ2-4; perhaps D is TRBD1 or TRBD2 (5 bases each). V lost 6 bases and J lost 5, with 17 bases in between. The CDR3 spans 15 residues. Germline lookup yields CDR1 LGHNA and CDR2 YSLEER. The CDR3 here is CASSPGQTTQNIQYF. The CDR3, as DNA: TGCGCCAGCAGTCCAGGGCAGACTACCCAAAACATTCAGTACTTC.

This clonotype has only a few counts. The rearrangement links TRBV20-1 to TRBJ2-1; 9 bases match TRBD2. V lost 0 bases, J lost 0 bases, and 6 bases stayed unmatched. The CDR3 is made up of 17 amino acids. The V gene's germline CDR1 is DFQATT and CDR2 SNEGSKA (reference sequence). The CDR3: CSARDSSGAPSYNEQFF. CDR3 in DNA: TGCAGTGCTAGAGACTCTAGCGGGGCCCCCTCCTACAATGAGCAGTTCTTC.

This clonotype has at least ten counts. The DNA for the CDR3 is TGCGCCAGCAATCCATATAGCGGGAGCCTTGCCTACGAGCAGTACTTC. This codes for CASNPYSGSLAYEQYF. This rearrangement joins TRBV5-1 to TRBJ2-7, with 9 bases matching TRBD2. With 6 bases clipped from V and 2 bases from J, the junction kept 12 bases outside the gene matches. The CDR3 covers 16 residues. The germline CDR1 and CDR2 sequences are SGHRS and YFSETQ.

This clonotype has just a few counts. The V gene is TRBV10-3, the J gene TRBJ1-1, with D possibly being TRBD1 (5 bases). This CDR3 has 16 residues. Trimming removed 5 bases at V and 6 bases at J, with 22 bases between. The germline V gene encodes CDR1 ENHRY and CDR2 SYGVKD. CDR3 sequence: CAISPHPGWNQPEAFF. CDR3 coding DNA: TGTGCCATCAGTCCTCATCCAGGGTGGAACCAACCTGAAGCTTTCTTT.

This sequence joins TRBV20-1 and TRBJ2-7; maybe TRBD1 (7 bases). The CDR3 runs to 14 residues. Trimming removed 1 base at V and 6 bases at J, with 16 bases between. Germline CDR1 reads DFQATT; CDR2 reads SNEGSKA (reference sequence). CDR3 sequence reads: CSARVEGAPFEQYF. CDR3 bases: TGCAGTGCTAGAGTGGAGGGGGCCCCATTCGAGCAGTACTTC.

This clonotype came up many times. This chain uses TRBV15 with TRBJ1-2; D is ambiguous. Germline CDR1 reads LNHNV; CDR2 reads YYDKDF (reference sequence). The CDR3 totals 13 residues. The V end lost 1 base, the J end lost 9 bases, and 12 bases lay between the germline ends. The CDR3 loop reads CATSRAPARSYTF. The CDR3 region has the DNA TGTGCCACCAGCAGAGCCCCAGCACGTAGCTACACCTTC.

This clonotype came up a few times. The chain links TRBV11-2 to TRBJ2-2; TRBD2 matches at 15 bases. This CDR3 has 17 amino acids. The V and J ends lost 3 bases and 5 bases, in that order; junction bases with no gene match: 4. Germline V gives CDR1 SGHAT, CDR2 FQNNGV. The CDR3 is CASSLAGTSGRTGELFF. The CDR3 region has the DNA TGTGCCAGCAGCTTGGCCGGGACTAGCGGGAGGACCGGGGAGCTGTTTTTT. The full variable domain, with the rest looked up from reference TRBV11-2 and TRBJ2-2, is EAGVAQSPRYKIIEKRQSVAFWCNPISGHATLYWYQQILGQGPKLLIQFQNNGVVDDSQLPKDRFSAERLKGVDSTLKIQPAKLEDSAVYLCASSLAGTSGRTGELFFGEGSRLTVL.

The chain uses TRBV27 and TRBJ1-1; D is unclear. Germline V lookup: CDR1 MNHEY, CDR2 SMNVEV (reference sequence). V was pared by 5 bases and J by 1 base, with 8 bases between. The CDR3 is 13 residues long. The CDR3 DNA reads as TGTGCCAGCAGTCTCATGCAGAACACTGAAGCTTTCTTT. This codes for CASSLMQNTEAFF.

This clonotype was seen at least ten times. The V gene is TRBV20-1, the J gene TRBJ2-3; D is unresolved. This CDR3 contains 14 residues. Germline V CDR1 and CDR2: DFQATT, SNEGSKA (reference sequence). Trimming stripped 3 bases from V and 0 bases from J, with 10 bases between. The CDR3 region has the DNA TGCAGTGCTAGTCTCTTCGCAAGCACAGATACGCAGTATTTT. Translation: CSASLFASTDTQYF.

V is TRBV20-1 and J is TRBJ1-6, with D perhaps TRBD1 (5 bases). The length of the CDR3 is 16 residues. The germline gives CDR1 DFQATT, CDR2 SNEGSKA (reference sequence). Between the trimmed V and J ends, which lost 3 bases and 7 bases, there was a span of 19 bases. CDR3 DNA sequence: TGCAGTGCTAGGCCCCGGGGGGGGGTTGGCAATTCACCCCTCCACTTT. This codes for CSARPRGGVGNSPLHF.

The V and J genes are TRBV20-1 and TRBJ2-2, with a possible D match to TRBD2 (6 bases). The CDR3 sequence is 11 residues long. Trimming cost V 6 bases and J 7 bases, with 9 bases left between them. The germline V gene encodes CDR1 DFQATT and CDR2 SNEGSKA (reference sequence). CDR3 in amino acids: CSAGGGGELFF. CDR3 in DNA: TGCAGTGCCGGGGGTGGCGGGGAGCTGTTTTTT.

J is TRBJ1-5 and V is TRBV6-1; TRBD1 aligns across 8 bases. Germline trimming cut 8 bases from V and 7 bases from J; bases unmatched to any gene: 16. Germline V gene data show CDR1 as MNHNS and CDR2 as SASEGT. The CDR3 spans 16 residues. The CDR3 DNA sequence: TGTGCCAGCTTAAAGATCGGACAGGGACTCGGACAGCCCCAGCATTTT. Encoded protein: CASLKIGQGLGQPQHF.

This chain connects TRBV20-1 to TRBJ2-7; unclear D gene. The germline gives CDR1 DFQATT, CDR2 SNEGSKA (reference sequence). The CDR3 is 14 amino acids. With 3 bases removed from V and 5 bases from J, the gap between germline ends came to 17 bases. The CDR3 DNA sequence: TGCAGTGCTAGCGCCGGGCTAGGCTTCCACGAGCAGTACTTC. This encodes CSASAGLGFHEQYF.

Notes on this clonotype: A junction end diverges from the germline sequence, so it may reflect a read error. The rearrangement joins TRBV7-9 to TRBJ1-1; 8 positions agree with TRBD1. The CDR3 is made up of 11 amino acids. Germline V gene sequence: CDR1 SEHNR, CDR2 FQNEAQ (reference sequence). The CDR3: CASSLETGADF. In DNA, the CDR3 is TGTGCCAGCAGCTTGGAGACAGGGGCTGACTTT.

This clonotype was observed at least ten times. This chain links TRBV12-3 or TRBV12-4 with TRBJ2-1; 9 nucleotides align to TRBD2. The junction had 3 bases not matched to a gene; V was cut back by 3 bases and J by 6 bases. The CDR3 consists of 14 residues. CDR3 bases: TGTGCCAGCAGTTTCAGCGGGGGGCCCAATGAGCAGTTCTTC. It yields the protein CASSFSGGPNEQFF.

This clonotype was found many times. The genes are TRBV7-9 and TRBJ2-1, with 7 bases fitting TRBD1. CDR3 length: 19 amino acids. Germline V CDR1 and CDR2: SEHNR, FQNEAQ (reference sequence). V was pared by 2 bases and J by 0 bases, with 13 bases of the junction left unmatched. The CDR3 bases are TGTGCCAGCAGCTTAAATAGCCTTCAGGACAGGAGCTCCTACAATGAGCAGTTCTTC. Translated: CASSLNSLQDRSSYNEQFF.

The gene calls are TRBV7-2 and TRBJ1-6, with a tentative D call TRBD1 (6 bases). CDR3 length equals 22 residues. V dropped 1 base and J dropped 6 bases, with 31 bases sitting between them. CDR1 and CDR2 (germline): SGHTA, FQGNSA. The CDR3 DNA reads TGTGCCAGCAGCTTAGTGGGAATCCCCAACAGGGTCGGGAGAGACCTTAATTCACCCCTCCACTTT. This sequence encodes CASSLVGIPNRVGRDLNSPLHF. Using reference TRBV7-2 and TRBJ1-6 for the parts outside the CDR3, the full variable domain is GAGVSQSPSNKVTEKGKDVELRCDPISGHTALYWYRQSLGQGLEFLIYFQGNSAPDKSGLPSDRFSAERTGGSVSTLTIQRTQQEDSAVYLCASSLVGIPNRVGRDLNSPLHFGNGTRLTVT.

V gene TRBV19 combines with J gene TRBJ2-3; D perhaps matches TRBD2 (7 bases). The CDR3 has 15 residues. Germline V gene lookup returns CDR1 LNHDA and CDR2 SQIVND (reference sequence). V dropped 6 bases and J dropped 1 base, with 14 bases sitting between them. The CDR3 DNA reads as TGTGCCAGTAGGAGGGGGGGAGCTCGCACAGATACGCAGTATTTT. It translates to CASRRGGARTDTQYF.

This rearrangement joins TRBV6-5 to TRBJ1-1; TRBD1 matches at 10 bases. The V gene end was trimmed by 6 bases and the J gene end by 0 bases; junction bases not matched to a gene: 1. Germline loops: CDR1 MNHEY, CDR2 SVGAGI. The CDR3 extends over 14 amino acids. The CDR3: CASRDRGMNTEAFF. The CDR3 bases are TGTGCCAGCAGGGACAGGGGGATGAACACTGAAGCTTTCTTT.

This clonotype was found many times. The genes are TRBV5-5 and TRBJ1-5, with 8 bases fitting TRBD1. The length of the CDR3 is 15 residues. Germline V gene sequence: CDR1 SGHKS, CDR2 YYEKEE (reference sequence). The V and J ends lost 0 bases and 6 bases, in that order; junction bases with no gene match: 5. This CDR3 reads CASSLGQGRGQPQHF. CDR3 nucleotide sequence: TGTGCCAGCAGCTTGGGACAGGGGAGAGGTCAGCCCCAGCATTTT. Supplemented by reference TRBV5-5 and TRBJ1-5, the full variable domain reads DAGVTQSPTHLIKTRGQQVTLRCSPISGHKSVSWYQQVLGQGPQFIFQYYEKEERGRGNFPDRFSARQFPNYSSELNVNALLLGDSALYLCASSLGQGRGQPQHFGDGTRLSIL.

This sequence joins TRBV29-1 and TRBJ1-4; no firm D call. V dropped 3 bases and J dropped 2 bases, with 13 bases sitting between them. The CDR3 is made up of 15 amino acids. Germline V gene lookup returns CDR1 SQVTM and CDR2 ANQGSEA. CDR3 protein: CSVDFSGETNEKLFF. The DNA for the CDR3 is TGCAGCGTTGATTTTTCGGGCGAGACTAATGAAAAACTGTTTTTT.

This chain links TRBV12-3 or TRBV12-4 with TRBJ2-3; tentatively, D is TRBD2 (5 bases). Trimming cost V 3 bases and J 2 bases, with 9 bases left between them. This CDR3 contains 14 residues. In DNA form, the CDR3 reads TGTGCCAGCAGTTTCGGGGTTTCCACAGATACGCAGTATTTT. It translates to CASSFGVSTDTQYF.

This clonotype was seen a few times. The chain is built from TRBV2 and TRBJ2-3, with D unresolved. Germline CDR1 reads SNHLY; CDR2 reads FYNNEI. CDR3 length: 11 amino acids. V gave up 6 bases and J gave up 6 bases, with 7 bases separating them. The CDR3 sequence is CASRNTDTQYF. The DNA of the CDR3 is TGTGCCAGCAGAAACACGGATACGCAGTATTTT.

The rearrangement uses TRBV12-3 or TRBV12-4 and TRBJ2-3; a possible D gene is TRBD1 (5 bases). With 5 bases removed from V and 2 bases from J, the gap between germline ends came to 11 bases. The CDR3 sequence is 14 residues long. The CDR3 DNA follows: TGTGCCAGCAGTAAATGGACACTCACAGATACGCAGTATTTT. Translated: CASSKWTLTDTQYF.